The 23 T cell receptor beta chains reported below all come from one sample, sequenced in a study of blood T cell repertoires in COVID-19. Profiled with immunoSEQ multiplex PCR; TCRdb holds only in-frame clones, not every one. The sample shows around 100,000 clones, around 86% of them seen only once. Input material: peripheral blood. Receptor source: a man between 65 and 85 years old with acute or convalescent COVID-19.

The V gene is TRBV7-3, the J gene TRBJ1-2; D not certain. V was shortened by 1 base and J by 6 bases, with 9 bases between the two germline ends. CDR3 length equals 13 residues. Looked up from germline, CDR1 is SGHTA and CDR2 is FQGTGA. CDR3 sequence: CASSLNRRDGYTF. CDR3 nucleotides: TGTGCCAGCAGCTTAAATCGGAGGGATGGCTACACCTTC.

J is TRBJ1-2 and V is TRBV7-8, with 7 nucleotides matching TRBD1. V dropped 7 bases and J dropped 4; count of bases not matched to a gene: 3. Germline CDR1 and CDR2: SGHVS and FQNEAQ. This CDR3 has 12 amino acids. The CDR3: CASNRQGYGYTF. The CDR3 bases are TGTGCCAGCAACCGACAGGGCTATGGCTACACCTTC.

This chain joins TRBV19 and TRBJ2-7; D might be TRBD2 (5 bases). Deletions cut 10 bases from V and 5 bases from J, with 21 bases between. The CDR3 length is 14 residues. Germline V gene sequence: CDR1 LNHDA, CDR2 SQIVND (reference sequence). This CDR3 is CATKERGSLDEQYF. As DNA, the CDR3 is TGTGCCACAAAGGAAAGAGGGAGTCTGGACGAGCAGTACTTC.

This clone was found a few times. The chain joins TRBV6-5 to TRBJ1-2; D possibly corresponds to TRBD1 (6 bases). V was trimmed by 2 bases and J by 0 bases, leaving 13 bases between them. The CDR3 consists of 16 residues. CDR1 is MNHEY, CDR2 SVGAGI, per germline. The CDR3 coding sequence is TGTGCCAGCAGTTACGCGCAGGGGCGTACTAACTATGGCTACACCTTC. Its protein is CASSYAQGRTNYGYTF.

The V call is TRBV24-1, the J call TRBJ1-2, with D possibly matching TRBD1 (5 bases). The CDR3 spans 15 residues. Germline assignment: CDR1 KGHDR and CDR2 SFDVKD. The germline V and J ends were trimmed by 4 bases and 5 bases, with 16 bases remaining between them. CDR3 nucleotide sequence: TGTGCCACCAGTGACCATGACAGTTCTGGATATGGCTACACCTTC. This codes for CATSDHDSSGYGYTF.

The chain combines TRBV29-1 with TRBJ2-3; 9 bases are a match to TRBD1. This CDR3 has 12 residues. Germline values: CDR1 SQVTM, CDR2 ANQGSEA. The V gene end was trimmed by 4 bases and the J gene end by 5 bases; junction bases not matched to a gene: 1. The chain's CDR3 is CSVGQGGDTQYF. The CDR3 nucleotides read TGCAGCGTTGGACAGGGGGGAGATACGCAGTATTTT.

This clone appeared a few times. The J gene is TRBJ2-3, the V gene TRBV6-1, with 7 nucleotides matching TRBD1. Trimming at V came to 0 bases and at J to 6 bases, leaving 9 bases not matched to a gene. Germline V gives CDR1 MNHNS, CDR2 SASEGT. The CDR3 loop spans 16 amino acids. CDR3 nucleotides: TGTGCCAGCAGTGAAGCGCCAGGGGGATCTCGGGATACGCAGTATTTT. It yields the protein CASSEAPGGSRDTQYF.

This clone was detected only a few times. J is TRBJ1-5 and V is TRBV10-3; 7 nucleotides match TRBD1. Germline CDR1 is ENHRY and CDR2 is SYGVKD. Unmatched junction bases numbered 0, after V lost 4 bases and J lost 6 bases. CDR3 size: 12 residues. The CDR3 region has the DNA TGTGCCATCAGTGGGACAGGTCAGCCCCAGCATTTT. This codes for CAISGTGQPQHF.

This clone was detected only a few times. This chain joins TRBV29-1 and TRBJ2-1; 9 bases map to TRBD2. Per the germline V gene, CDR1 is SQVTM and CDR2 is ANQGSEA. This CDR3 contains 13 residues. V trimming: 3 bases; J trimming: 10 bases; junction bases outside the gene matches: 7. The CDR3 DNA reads TGCAGCGTTGATGTTAGCGGGAGAAGCGAGCAGTTCTTC. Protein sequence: CSVDVSGRSEQFF.

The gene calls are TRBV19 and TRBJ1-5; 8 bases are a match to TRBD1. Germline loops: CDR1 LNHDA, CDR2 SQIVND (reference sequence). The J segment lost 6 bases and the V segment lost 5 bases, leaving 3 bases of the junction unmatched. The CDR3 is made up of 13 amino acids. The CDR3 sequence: CASSETGAQPQHF. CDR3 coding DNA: TGTGCCAGTAGTGAGACAGGGGCTCAGCCCCAGCATTTT.

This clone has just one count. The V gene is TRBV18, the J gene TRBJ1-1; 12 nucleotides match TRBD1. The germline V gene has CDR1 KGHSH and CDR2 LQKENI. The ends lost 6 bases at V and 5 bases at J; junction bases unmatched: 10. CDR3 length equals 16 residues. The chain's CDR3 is CASSFRDRGRGTEAFF. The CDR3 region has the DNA TGTGCCAGCTCGTTCCGGGACAGGGGGCGCGGGACTGAAGCTTTCTTT.

The CDR3 region is CASSSQGLGNTEAFF. The DNA of the CDR3 is TGTGCCAGCAGCTCCCAGGGTCTTGGGAACACTGAAGCTTTCTTT. The gene calls are TRBV3-1 (or the pseudogene TRBV3-2) and TRBJ1-1; tentative D call: TRBD1 (5 bases). This CDR3 spans 15 amino acids. The V gene lost 5 bases and the J gene lost 1 base, with 14 bases spanning the gap. The V gene's germline CDR1 is LGHDT and CDR2 YNNKEL (reference sequence).

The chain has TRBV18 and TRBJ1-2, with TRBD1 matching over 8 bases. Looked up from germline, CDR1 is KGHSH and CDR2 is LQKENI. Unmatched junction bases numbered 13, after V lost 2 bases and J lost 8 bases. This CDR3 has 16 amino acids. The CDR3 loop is CASSPTGQGEVHGYTF. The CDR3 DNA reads TGTGCCAGCTCACCAACAGGACAGGGCGAGGTCCACGGCTACACCTTC.

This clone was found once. CDR3 sequence: CASRSTGGTEAFF. CDR3 sequence (DNA): TGTGCCAGCAGATCGACAGGGGGCACTGAAGCTTTCTTT. The rearrangement joins TRBV7-9 to TRBJ1-1; 9 bases fit TRBD1. Trimming cost V 6 bases and J 4 bases; bases outside gene matches: 3. The CDR3 is made up of 13 amino acids. CDR1 and CDR2 from the germline V gene are SEHNR and FQNEAQ (reference sequence).

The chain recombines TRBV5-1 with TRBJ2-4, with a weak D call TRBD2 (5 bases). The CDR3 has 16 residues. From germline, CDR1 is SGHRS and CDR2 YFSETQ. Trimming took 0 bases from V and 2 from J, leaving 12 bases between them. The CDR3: CASSLGGSATKNIQYF. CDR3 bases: TGCGCCAGCAGCTTGGGTGGGAGCGCGACCAAAAACATTCAGTACTTC.

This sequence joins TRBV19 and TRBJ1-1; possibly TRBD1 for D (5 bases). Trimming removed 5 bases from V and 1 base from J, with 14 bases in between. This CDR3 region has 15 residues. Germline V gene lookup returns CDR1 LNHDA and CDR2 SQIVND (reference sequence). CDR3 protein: CASSSTPQGNTEAFF. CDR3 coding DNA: TGTGCCAGTAGTTCCACTCCCCAGGGGAACACTGAAGCTTTCTTT.

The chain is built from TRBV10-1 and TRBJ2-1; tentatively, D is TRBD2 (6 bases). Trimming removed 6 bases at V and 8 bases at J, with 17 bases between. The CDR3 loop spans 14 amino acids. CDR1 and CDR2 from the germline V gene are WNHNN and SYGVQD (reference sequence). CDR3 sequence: CASSPGTPPDEQFF. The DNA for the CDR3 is TGCGCCAGCAGCCCCGGGACTCCTCCCGATGAGCAGTTCTTC.

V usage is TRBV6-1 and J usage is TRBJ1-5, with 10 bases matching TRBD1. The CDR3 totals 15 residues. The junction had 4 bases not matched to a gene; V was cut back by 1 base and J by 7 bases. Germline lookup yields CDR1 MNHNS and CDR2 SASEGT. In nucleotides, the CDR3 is TGTGCCAGCAGTGAAGGACAGGGGGCACGACAGCCCCAGCATTTT. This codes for CASSEGQGARQPQHF.

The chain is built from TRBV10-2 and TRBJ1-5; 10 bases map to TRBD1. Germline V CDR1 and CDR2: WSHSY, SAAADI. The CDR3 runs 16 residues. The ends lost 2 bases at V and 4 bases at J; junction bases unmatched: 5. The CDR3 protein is CASSEPWTGGNQPQHF. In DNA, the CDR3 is TGCGCCAGCAGTGAGCCCTGGACAGGGGGAAATCAGCCCCAGCATTTT.

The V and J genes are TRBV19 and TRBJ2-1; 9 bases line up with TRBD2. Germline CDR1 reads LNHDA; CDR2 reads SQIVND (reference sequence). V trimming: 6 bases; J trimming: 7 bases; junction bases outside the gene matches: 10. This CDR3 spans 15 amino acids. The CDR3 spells CASRGVASGENEQFF. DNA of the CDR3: TGTGCCAGTAGAGGGGTGGCTAGCGGGGAGAATGAGCAGTTCTTC.

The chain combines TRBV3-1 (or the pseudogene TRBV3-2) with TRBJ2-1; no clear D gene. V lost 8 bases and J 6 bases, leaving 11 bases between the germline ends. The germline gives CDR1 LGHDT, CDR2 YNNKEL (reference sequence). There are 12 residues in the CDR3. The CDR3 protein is CASARGTNEQFF. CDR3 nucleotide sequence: TGTGCCAGCGCTAGAGGAACCAATGAGCAGTTCTTC.

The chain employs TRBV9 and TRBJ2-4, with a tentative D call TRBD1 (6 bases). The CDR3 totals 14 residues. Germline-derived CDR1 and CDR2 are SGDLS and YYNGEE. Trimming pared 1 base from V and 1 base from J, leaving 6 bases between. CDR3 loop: CASSVQGAKNIQYF. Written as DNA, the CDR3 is TGTGCCAGCAGCGTACAGGGGGCCAAAAACATTCAGTACTTC.

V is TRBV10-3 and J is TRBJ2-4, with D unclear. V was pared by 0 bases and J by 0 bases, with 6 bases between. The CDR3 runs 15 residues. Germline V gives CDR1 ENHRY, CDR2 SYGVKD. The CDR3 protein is CAISESPGAKNIQYF. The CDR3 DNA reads TGTGCCATCAGTGAGTCCCCCGGAGCCAAAAACATTCAGTACTTC.